Here is one TCR beta chain with its context. This entry belongs to a study of blood T cell repertoires in COVID-19. Whole-study context: Samples of COVID-19 (acute and convalescent) were obtained from the United States, Italy and Spain. Nucleic acid was either cDNA or gDNA, and it came from T cells, B-cell-depleted T cells, or PBMCs.

In the authors' methods: Estimates of nucleated cell counts were drawn from the amplification of reference gene primers. Only in-frame clones appear in the TCRdb table, and some are missing; sequencing was by immunoSEQ multiplex PCR. V, J and clone size are those of that table, while D and trimming were read from the DNA. The data show approximately 58,000 clones, approximately 78% seen once. It was during active infection that Seattle patients were enrolled and then longitudinally followed. This CDR3 region has 15 residues. Germline-derived CDR1 and CDR2 are MNHEY and SVGAGI. The V gene end was trimmed by 5 bases and the J gene end by 3 bases; junction bases not matched to a gene: 4.

The TCR comes from a man in his sixties with COVID-19, enrolled during active disease. The sample taken for sequencing was peripheral blood. V is TRBV6-5 and J is TRBJ1-5; 10 nucleotides agree with TRBD1. The CDR3 sequence is CASSRDRGDNQPQHF. CDR3 DNA sequence: TGTGCCAGCAGTCGGGACAGGGGTGACAATCAGCCCCAGCATTTT.